These T cell receptor beta chains were read from a single sample in a study of identical twins' blood T cells. One entry per CDR3 protein results from TCRdb running MiXCR on the 5' RACE reads. The table shows 400,000 or so distinct CDR3 sequences, with under 30% occurring only once. Material: PBMCs. The receptors originated from a woman between 18 and 49 years old in good health. The CDR3 runs from the conserved cysteine through the conserved F or W. Fields, in order: clone size, J gene, D gene, V gene, CDR3 DNA, CDR3 protein. The D gene is left open where the match is weak. Size is omitted from some rows. Given values are once, few, many or a class for expanded clones.

size: few; J: TRBJ1-1; D: .; V: TRBV5-5; DNA: TGTGCCAGCAGCGATCACTACAGGGAAGCTTTCTTT; CDR3: CASSDHYREAFF
size: .; J: TRBJ1-1; D: .; V: TRBV6-5; DNA: TGTGCCAGCCACACCCTTGCCAACACTGAAGCTTTCTTT; CDR3: CASHTLANTEAFF
size: .; J: TRBJ2-5; D: TRBD2; V: TRBV20-1; DNA: TGCAGCCCACGCCGCAGGACTAGCGGAGAGGCCCAGTACTTC; CDR3: CSPRRRTSGEAQYF
size: .; J: TRBJ2-1; D: .; V: TRBV7-6; DNA: TGTGCCAGCAGCTTAGAACGGGTGCCCTACAATGAGCAGTTCTTC; CDR3: CASSLERVPYNEQFF
size: once; J: TRBJ1-5; D: .; V: TRBV20-1; DNA: TGCAGTGCTCGTTGGGCAGGAGGACGCAATCAGCCCCAGCATTTT; CDR3: CSARWAGGRNQPQHF
size: .; J: TRBJ2-5; D: TRBD1; V: TRBV9; DNA: TGTGCCAGCAGCGTGACCTGGACAGGTGTCTTGGAGACCCGGTACTTC; CDR3: CASSVTWTGVLETRYF
size: .; J: TRBJ2-1; D: .; V: TRBV29-1; DNA: TGCAGCGTTCAAGTTAGGAGCTCCTACAATGAGCAGTTCTTC; CDR3: CSVQVRSSYNEQFF
size: few; J: TRBJ2-7; D: .; V: TRBV29-1; DNA: TGCAGCGTTGGGCCCGACACGGAATACGAGCAGTACTTC; CDR3: CSVGPDTEYEQYF
size: many; J: TRBJ1-1; D: .; V: TRBV5-1; DNA: TGCGCCAGCAGCTTGTTGGGGGGTTGGACTGAAGCTTTCTTT; CDR3: CASSLLGGWTEAFF
size: .; J: TRBJ1-2; D: TRBD1; V: TRBV29-1; DNA: TGCAGCGTTTCCGGGACAGGATACTATGGCTACACCTTC; CDR3: CSVSGTGYYGYTF
size: .; J: TRBJ2-3; D: TRBD2; V: TRBV20-1; DNA: TGCAGTGCTAGTGATGGACTAGCGGGAGCAGATACGCAGTATTTT; CDR3: CSASDGLAGADTQYF
size: .; J: TRBJ2-7; D: TRBD2; V: TRBV27; DNA: TGTGCCAGCAGTTTAAGATGGGCTAGCGGATACGAGCAGTACTTC; CDR3: CASSLRWASGYEQYF
size: many; J: TRBJ2-2; D: .; V: TRBV29-1; DNA: TGCAGCGTGACCACAGGGACGGGCGGGGAGCTGTTTTTT; CDR3: CSVTTGTGGELFF
size: few; J: TRBJ2-1; D: TRBD2; V: TRBV7-8; DNA: TGTGCCAGCAGCCCGCGGCTAGCGGGTTCTTACAATGAGCAGTTCTTC; CDR3: CASSPRLAGSYNEQFF
size: few; J: TRBJ1-5; D: .; V: TRBV18; DNA: TGTGCCAGCTCAAAAGGACAAAATCAGCCCCAGCATTTT; CDR3: CASSKGQNQPQHF
size: .; J: TRBJ2-5; D: TRBD1; V: TRBV24-1; DNA: TGTGCCACCAGTGACGGGACAGGGCAAGAGACCCAGTACTTC; CDR3: CATSDGTGQETQYF
size: few; J: TRBJ2-1; D: TRBD2; V: TRBV7-6; DNA: TGTGCCAGCAGCGGTCGACTAGCGGGAGTTGGAAATGAGCAGTTCTTC; CDR3: CASSGRLAGVGNEQFF
size: .; J: TRBJ2-1; D: .; V: TRBV7-9; DNA: TGTGCCGGCACGGGGCTAGCCAACAATGAGCATTTCTTC; CDR3: CAGTGLANNEHFF
size: .; J: TRBJ2-1; D: TRBD1; V: TRBV20-1; DNA: TGCAGTGCCCGAGTCGTAGACAGGGGTGCCAATGAGCAGTTCTTC; CDR3: CSARVVDRGANEQFF
size: .; J: TRBJ2-1; D: TRBD2; V: TRBV20-1; DNA: TGCAGTGCTAGAACTAGCGGGACCATCTACAATGAGCAGTTCTTC; CDR3: CSARTSGTIYNEQFF
size: few; J: TRBJ2-1; D: TRBD2; V: TRBV9; DNA: TGTGCCAGCAGCGGGACTAGCGGGAGATCGTACAATGAGCAGTTCTTC; CDR3: CASSGTSGRSYNEQFF
size: .; J: TRBJ2-1; D: .; V: TRBV29-1; DNA: TGCAGCGTTGAACGGGGTCCCGACTCCTACAATGAGCAGTTCTTC; CDR3: CSVERGPDSYNEQFF
size: .; J: TRBJ1-2; D: .; V: TRBV7-2; DNA: TGTGCCAGCAGCTTAGCGGCAGGGTGGGATTATGGCTACACCTTC; CDR3: CASSLAAGWDYGYTF
size: many; J: TRBJ2-1; D: .; V: TRBV20-1; DNA: TGCAGTGCTTGGGGTGGGGGATACAATGAGCAGTTCTTC; CDR3: CSAWGGGYNEQFF
size: few; J: TRBJ2-2; D: .; V: TRBV20-1; DNA: TGCAGTGCTAGTGCGGGGAGTACCGGGGAGCTGTTTTTT; CDR3: CSASAGSTGELFF
size: .; J: TRBJ1-3; D: .; V: TRBV29-1; DNA: TGCAGCGTTGAGGAAAGGAGAAACACCATATATTTT; CDR3: CSVEERRNTIYF
size: once; J: TRBJ2-1; D: .; V: TRBV11-2; DNA: TGTGCCAGCAGCGTATTCGGGACAACTGGTGAGCAGTTCTTC; CDR3: CASSVFGTTGEQFF
size: few; J: TRBJ1-3; D: .; V: TRBV12-3/TRBV12-4; DNA: TGTGCCAGCAGTTCCTCGGACCGGGAACGCACTCGAAACACCATATATTTT; CDR3: CASSSSDRERTRNTIYF
size: .; J: TRBJ2-3; D: .; V: TRBV20-1; DNA: TGCAGTGCTATAGCCCCAGCGGATACGCAGTATTTT; CDR3: CSAIAPADTQYF
size: few; J: TRBJ2-3; D: TRBD1; V: TRBV19; DNA: TGTGCCAGTACCAAGGACAGGGAAAGCACAGATACGCAGTATTTT; CDR3: CASTKDRESTDTQYF
size: few; J: TRBJ1-4; D: .; V: TRBV7-2; DNA: TGTGCCAGCAGCTTAAGGGGGGCTCAAGGAAAACTGTTTTTT; CDR3: CASSLRGAQGKLFF
size: many; J: TRBJ1-1; D: .; V: TRBV11-2; DNA: TGTGCCAGCAGCTTCCTATTTAAAGCTTTCTTT; CDR3: CASSFLFKAFF
size: many; J: TRBJ2-1; D: .; V: TRBV19; DNA: TGTGCCAGCAGTATTTACAATGAGCAGTTCTTC; CDR3: CASSIYNEQFF
size: .; J: TRBJ2-1; D: TRBD1; V: TRBV20-1; DNA: TGCAGCCCCCTCGCCGACAGGGGGCATGAGCAGTTCTTC; CDR3: CSPLADRGHEQFF
size: few; J: TRBJ2-2; D: TRBD2; V: TRBV5-1; DNA: TGCGCCAGCAGCTTACGACTAGCGGGAGCAAGGACCGGGGAGCTGTTTTTT; CDR3: CASSLRLAGARTGELFF